Below are 19 T cell receptor beta chains sequenced from a single sample in a study of vaccination and CD4 T cells after COVID-19 (dated 2022 in TCRdb). These TCRs' antigens remain unknown. Library preparation employed PCR. The data were produced on an Illumina iSeq 100. DNA from cultured CD4+ T cells was subjected to TCR sequencing with the Oncomine TCR Beta short-read assay at the Johns Hopkins FTIC core. Using fastp at Q25 and MiXCR, TCRdb reprocessed the public reads and kept productive beta chains. Each CDR3 protein gets just one entry, which takes the most common genes and DNA from the rows behind it. Across this sample there are 20,000 to 25,000 distinct CDR3 sequences, with about 39% seen only once. Around 12% of the sample goes to the ten largest clones. The treatment or condition tag for this specimen amounts to: 10-day PBMC culture with coronavirus spike peptide pools or control peptides (ViraFEST assay).

Sample: CD4+ T cells from blood, cultured in vitro. All receptors come from a human donor who had recovered from COVID-19.

The rearrangement joins TRBV18 to TRBJ2-3; D gene uncertain. Trimming cost V 6 bases and J 2 bases, with 9 bases left between them. From germline, CDR1 is KGHSH and CDR2 LQKENI. The CDR3 length is 13 residues. The CDR3 spells CASSTSYTDTQYF. CDR3 nucleotide sequence: TGTGCCAGCTCTACCTCTTACACAGATACGCAGTATTTT.

The chain recombines TRBV24-1 with TRBJ1-2, with 11 bases identical to TRBD1. Germline V lookup: CDR1 KGHDR, CDR2 SFDVKD. CDR3 length: 19 amino acids. V shed 2 bases, J shed 4 bases, and the junction held 14 bases outside the gene matches. The CDR3 bases are TGTGCCACCAGTGATTCTAGCCGGACAGGGGGCTCCCCTCGCTATGGCTACACCTTC. This gives the protein CATSDSSRTGGSPRYGYTF.

V usage is TRBV5-1 and J usage is TRBJ2-5; 10 bases line up with TRBD2. The germline V gene has CDR1 SGHRS and CDR2 YFSETQ. The V segment lost 5 bases and the J segment 5 bases; nucleotides outside the gene matches: 6. The CDR3 is made up of 14 amino acids. The CDR3 loop is CASRRGLAIETQYF. The CDR3 bases are TGCGCCAGCAGGAGGGGACTAGCGATCGAGACCCAGTACTTC.

In this sample, this clonotype turned up a few times. This rearrangement joins TRBV28 to TRBJ1-2, with a possible D match to TRBD1 (6 bases). Trimming pared 2 bases from V and 4 bases from J, leaving 17 bases between. The CDR3 runs to 16 residues. Germline V gene lookup returns CDR1 MDHEN and CDR2 SYDVKM. The CDR3 reads CASSLPQGQNLYGYTF. The DNA of the CDR3 is TGTGCCAGCAGTTTACCACAGGGACAAAACCTCTATGGCTACACCTTC.

The chain recombines TRBV7-2 with TRBJ2-7; D unclear. CDR3 length: 14 amino acids. Germline assignment: CDR1 SGHTA and CDR2 FQGNSA. Trimming removed 5 bases at V and 0 bases at J, with 11 bases between. The CDR3 region has the DNA TGTGCCAGCAGCAGCAGGATGAGCTCCTACGAGCAGTACTTC. Its protein is CASSSRMSSYEQYF.

This clonotype was observed a few times. In DNA, the CDR3 is TGTGCCACCAGTGACATGGGACTAGCATCCCCAGATACGCAGTATTTT. This translates into CATSDMGLASPDTQYF. The chain is built from TRBV24-1 and TRBJ2-3; TRBD2 matches 9 bases. Germline-derived CDR1 and CDR2 are KGHDR and SFDVKD. Trimming removed 4 bases from V and 4 bases from J; junction bases left unmatched: 8. The CDR3 is 16 amino acids.

The rearrangement uses TRBV12-3 or TRBV12-4 and TRBJ2-5, with unresolved D. CDR3 length: 12 amino acids. The ends were cut back, 2 bases at V and 3 bases at J, with 4 bases in the middle. CDR3 bases: TGTGCCAGCAGTTTAAGTGAAGAGACCCAGTACTTC. Translating it yields CASSLSEETQYF.

This clonotype was observed a handful of times. The chain carries TRBV20-1 and TRBJ1-5; possibly TRBD1 for D (5 bases). The CDR3 contains 15 residues. CDR1 DFQATT and CDR2 SNEGSKA come from the germline V gene (reference sequence). The ends were cut back, 3 bases at V and 8 bases at J, with 20 bases in the middle. The CDR3 protein is CSARGLGRPEKPQHF. CDR3 nucleotides: TGCAGTGCTAGGGGGCTGGGGAGGCCCGAGAAGCCCCAGCATTTT.

The chain is built from TRBV28 and TRBJ2-2; D is ambiguous. Trimming pared 2 bases from V and 0 bases from J, leaving 7 bases between. CDR3 size: 15 residues. CDR1 is MDHEN, CDR2 SYDVKM, per germline. In DNA form, the CDR3 reads TGTGCCAGCAGTTTAGGAACTTCGAACACCGGGGAGCTGTTTTTT. It encodes CASSLGTSNTGELFF.

The V call is TRBV6-1, the J call TRBJ1-6; the D gene is possibly TRBD1 (5 bases). Trimming took off 3 bases at V and 0 bases at J, with 12 bases between the two ends. The CDR3 sequence is 17 residues long. From germline, CDR1 is MNHNS and CDR2 SASEGT. In DNA form, the CDR3 reads TGTGCCAGCAGTGAGAGGGAGGGGAGCTCCTATAATTCACCCCTCCACTTT. Translated: CASSEREGSSYNSPLHF.

This rearrangement joins TRBV6-5 to TRBJ2-1; no reliable D call. Between the trimmed V and J ends, which lost 4 bases and 3 bases, there was a span of 13 bases. Per the germline V gene, CDR1 is MNHEY and CDR2 is SVGAGI. This CDR3 spans 15 amino acids. The CDR3 reads CASSSLRNLYNEQFF. The CDR3 DNA follows: TGTGCCAGCAGTTCCCTGAGAAACCTCTACAATGAGCAGTTCTTC.

This chain links TRBV20-1 with TRBJ2-1; no clear D gene. The V and J ends lost 6 bases and 2 bases respectively, with 14 bases between them. Per the germline V gene, CDR1 is DFQATT and CDR2 is SNEGSKA (reference sequence). This CDR3 region has 14 residues. CDR3 nucleotides: TGCAGTGCCACCGTAGGGATGGCCTACAATGAGCAGTTCTTC. Translated: CSATVGMAYNEQFF.

J is TRBJ2-1 and V is TRBV20-1, with 9 bases identical to TRBD2. V was clipped by 3 bases and J by 3 bases; unmatched bases: 9. The CDR3 has 16 residues. Germline CDR1 DFQATT, CDR2 SNEGSKA (reference sequence). In nucleotides, the CDR3 is TGCAGTGCTAGGGTCAGTAGCGGGAGCATCTACAATGAGCAGTTCTTC. Its protein is CSARVSSGSIYNEQFF.

This rearrangement joins TRBV6-2 or TRBV6-3 to TRBJ1-2; D is unresolved. The CDR3 has 13 residues. Trimming cost V 3 bases and J 7 bases, with 12 bases left between them. Germline lookup yields CDR1 MNHEY and CDR2 SVGEGT. The CDR3 DNA is TGTGCCAGCAGTTATTTTCAAGTGGCTGGCTACACCTTC. Its protein is CASSYFQVAGYTF.

This clonotype was seen only a few times. The rearrangement links TRBV20-1 to TRBJ1-1; D is unclear. Germline CDR1 DFQATT, CDR2 SNEGSKA (reference sequence). The CDR3 consists of 14 residues. Trimming left V 3 bases short and J 1 base short, with 12 bases between. The CDR3 region is CSARLGPANTEAFF. CDR3 DNA sequence: TGCAGTGCTAGGTTGGGTCCCGCGAACACTGAAGCTTTCTTT.

This clonotype has only a few counts. The chain employs TRBV11-3 and TRBJ2-1; D is undetermined. Germline CDR1 and CDR2: SGHNT and YENEEA. V gave up 0 bases and J gave up 9 bases, with 12 bases separating them. There are 14 residues in the CDR3. The CDR3 DNA reads TGTGCCAGCAGCTTAGATGGGATGGGTTCTGAGCAGTTCTTC. It encodes CASSLDGMGSEQFF.

The sample holds one count of this clonotype. V usage is TRBV4-2 and J usage is TRBJ2-2, with D tentatively TRBD2 (5 bases). V was pared by 0 bases and J by 6 bases, with 20 bases between. The germline gives CDR1 LGHNA, CDR2 YNFKEQ. CDR3 size: 18 residues. CDR3 protein: CASSQELSAGGEAGELFF. Written as DNA, the CDR3 is TGTGCCAGCAGCCAAGAGCTCTCGGCGGGTGGTGAGGCCGGGGAGCTGTTTTTT.

The chain carries TRBV5-4 and TRBJ1-2; tentatively, D is TRBD1 (5 bases). V was cut by 2 bases and J by 5 bases, with 22 bases left in between. The CDR3 is made up of 17 amino acids. Germline CDR1 is SGHNT and CDR2 is YYREEE (reference sequence). The CDR3 DNA sequence: TGTGCCAGCAGCTTACCCGGGGTCTCAAGGCGGGGGTATGGCTACACCTTC. This sequence encodes CASSLPGVSRRGYGYTF.

In its sample, this clonotype is medium-sized. The chain has TRBV11-3 and TRBJ1-2, with TRBD1 as a possible D gene (5 bases). V was clipped by 10 bases and J by 3 bases, with 15 bases between them. Germline V lookup: CDR1 SGHNT, CDR2 YENEEA. CDR3 size: 13 residues. CDR3 protein: CATHTGGYYGYTF. CDR3 nucleotides: TGTGCCACCCACACGGGGGGGTACTATGGCTACACCTTC.